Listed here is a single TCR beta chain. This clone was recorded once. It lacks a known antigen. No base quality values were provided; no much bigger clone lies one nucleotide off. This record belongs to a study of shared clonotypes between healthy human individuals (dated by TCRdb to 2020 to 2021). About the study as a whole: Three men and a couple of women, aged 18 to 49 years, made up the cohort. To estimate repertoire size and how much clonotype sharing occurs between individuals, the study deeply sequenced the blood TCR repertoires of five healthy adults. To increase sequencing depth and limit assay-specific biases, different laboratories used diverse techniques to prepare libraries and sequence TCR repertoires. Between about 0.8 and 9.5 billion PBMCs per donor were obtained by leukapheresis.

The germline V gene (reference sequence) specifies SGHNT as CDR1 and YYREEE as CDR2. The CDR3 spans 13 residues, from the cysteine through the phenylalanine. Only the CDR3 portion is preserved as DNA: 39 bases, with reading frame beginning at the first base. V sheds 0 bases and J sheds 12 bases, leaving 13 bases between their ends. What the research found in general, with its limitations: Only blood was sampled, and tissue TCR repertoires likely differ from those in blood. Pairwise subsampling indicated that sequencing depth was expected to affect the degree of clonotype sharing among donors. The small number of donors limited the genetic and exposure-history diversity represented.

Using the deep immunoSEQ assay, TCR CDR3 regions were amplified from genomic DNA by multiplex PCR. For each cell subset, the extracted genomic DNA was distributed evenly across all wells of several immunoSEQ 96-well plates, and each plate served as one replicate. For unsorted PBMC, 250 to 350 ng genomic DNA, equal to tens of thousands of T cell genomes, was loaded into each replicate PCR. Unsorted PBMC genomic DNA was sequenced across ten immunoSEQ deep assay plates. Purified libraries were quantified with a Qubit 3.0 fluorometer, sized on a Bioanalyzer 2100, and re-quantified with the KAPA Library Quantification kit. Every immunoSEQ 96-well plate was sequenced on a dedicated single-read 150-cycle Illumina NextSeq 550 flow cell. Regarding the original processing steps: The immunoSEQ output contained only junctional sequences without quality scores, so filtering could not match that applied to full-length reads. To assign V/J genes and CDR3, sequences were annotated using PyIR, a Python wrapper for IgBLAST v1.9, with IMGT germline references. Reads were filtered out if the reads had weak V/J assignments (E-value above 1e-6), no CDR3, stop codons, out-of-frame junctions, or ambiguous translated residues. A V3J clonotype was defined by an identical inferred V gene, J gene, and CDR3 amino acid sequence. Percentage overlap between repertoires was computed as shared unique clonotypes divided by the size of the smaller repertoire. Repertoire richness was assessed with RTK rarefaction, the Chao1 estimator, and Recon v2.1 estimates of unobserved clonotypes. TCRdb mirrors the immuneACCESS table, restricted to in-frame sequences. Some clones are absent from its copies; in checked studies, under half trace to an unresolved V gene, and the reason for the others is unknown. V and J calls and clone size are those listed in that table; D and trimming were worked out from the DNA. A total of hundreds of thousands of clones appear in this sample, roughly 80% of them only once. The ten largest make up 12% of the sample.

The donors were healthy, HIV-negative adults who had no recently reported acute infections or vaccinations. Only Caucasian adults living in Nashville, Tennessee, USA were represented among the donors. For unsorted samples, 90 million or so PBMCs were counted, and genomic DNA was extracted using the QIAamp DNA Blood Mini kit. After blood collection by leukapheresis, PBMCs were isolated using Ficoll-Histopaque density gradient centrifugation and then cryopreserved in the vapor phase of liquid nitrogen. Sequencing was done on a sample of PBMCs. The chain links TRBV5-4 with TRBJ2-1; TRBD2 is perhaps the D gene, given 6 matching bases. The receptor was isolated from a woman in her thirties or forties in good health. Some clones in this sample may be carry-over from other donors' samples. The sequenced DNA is TGTGCCAGCAGCTTGGGACTAGTTGTGGGGCAGTTCTTC. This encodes CASSLGLVVGQFF.